The rows below give T cell receptor beta chains drawn from one sample of a study of human T cells and chemical hapten exposure. Each CDR3 protein gets one entry after TCRdb re-called the RACE reads with MiXCR. Among roughly 96,000 distinct CDR3 sequences listed, 9.3% were seen once. Material: whole blood, obtained in connection with sensitization to the hapten diphenylcyclopropenone (DPC). These receptors were taken from a woman in her 40s with alopecia areata. Some clones in this sample may be carry-over from other donors' samples. The CDR3 runs from the conserved cysteine through the conserved F or W. Fields, in order: J gene, CDR3 length, V gene, clone size, D gene, CDR3 protein, CDR3 DNA. A D gene is named only where the DNA matches it firmly. Clone size, where shown, is once, few, many, or a class for clones that have expanded.

TRBJ2-1 | 16 | TRBV20-1 | few | TRBD2 | CSARAPGAGGINEQFF | TGCAGTGCTAGAGCCCCGGGAGCGGGAGGGATCAATGAGCAGTTCTTC
TRBJ2-1 | 14 | TRBV12-3/TRBV12-4 | many | TRBD1 | CASSEQGTYNEQFF | TGTGCCAGCAGTGAACAGGGGACCTACAATGAGCAGTTCTTC
TRBJ2-1 | 14 | TRBV7-2 | NA | NA | CASSAGQSYNEQFF | TGTGCCAGCAGCGCGGGGCAGTCCTACAATGAGCAGTTCTTC
TRBJ2-5 | 13 | TRBV9 | many | TRBD1 | CASSPRQGETQYF | TGTGCCAGCAGCCCCCGACAGGGTGAGACCCAGTACTTC
TRBJ1-1 | 11 | TRBV20-1 | few | NA | CSARVATEAFF | TGCAGTGCTAGAGTGGCAACTGAAGCTTTCTTT
TRBJ1-1 | 13 | TRBV27 | few | NA | CASSLKGSRGAFF | TGTGCCAGCAGTTTAAAAGGGTCCCGCGGTGCTTTCTTT
TRBJ2-7 | 15 | TRBV28 | NA | TRBD1 | CASSTTGAGSYEQYF | TGTGCCAGCAGCACGACAGGGGCGGGCTCCTACGAGCAGTACTTC
TRBJ2-5 | 13 | TRBV29-1 | many | TRBD1 | CSVEGQGSGAQYF | TGCAGCGTTGAGGGACAGGGGTCCGGGGCCCAGTACTTC
TRBJ1-3 | 13 | TRBV9 | many | NA | CASSSWWGNTIYF | TGTGCCAGCAGCTCCTGGTGGGGAAACACCATATATTTT
TRBJ2-5 | 13 | TRBV12-3/TRBV12-4 | NA | NA | CASSTRDQETQYF | TGTGCCAGCAGTACCCGGGACCAAGAGACCCAGTACTTC